The following is a T cell receptor beta chain sequence with its context. Its antigen is as yet unknown. Isolated RNA was reverse transcribed in full, so expressed TCRB transcripts were sequenced. Sequencing of naive, central memory and regulatory T cell samples gave an average of roughly 3.5 million reads. Assay: immunoSEQ multiplex PCR; the TCRdb copy retains only in-frame clones and omits some. Seen here are roughly 220,000 clones, around 15% observed once, and the top ten hold about 0.092%. Based on CD45RO/CCR7/CD25/CD127/CD95/CD27, CD4+ regulatory, stem cell-like memory, naive and central memory cells were sorted. The data were obtained in a study of beta chain features in type 1 diabetes. The study, taken as a whole, reports: TCRB CDR3 length was moderately but significantly reduced in all four CD4+ subsets of Type 1 diabetes patients. The question left open here concerned HLA type influencing TCRB rearrangement. Individuals with type 1 diabetes displayed fewer insertions and more deletions at VDJ junctions.

The TCR sequence derives from a man under 40 with type 1 diabetes. Specimen: naive CD4+ T cells from blood.

CDR3 bases: TGTGCCAGCAGTGAATCCGGGACAGGAAGCTATGGCTACACCTTC. Translated: CASSESGTGSYGYTF. The chain carries TRBV25-1 and TRBJ1-2; 8 positions agree with TRBD1. This CDR3 is 15 amino acids long. Trimming took 1 base from V and 4 from J; bases not matched to a gene: 5. Germline V gene sequence: CDR1 MGHDK, CDR2 SYGVNS.